This T cell receptor (beta chain) was identified in a study of blood T cell repertoires in COVID-19. As originally analysed: Reference gene primer amplification yielded estimated nucleated cell counts. TCRdb's table, derived via immunoSEQ multiplex PCR, lists solely in-frame clones and lacks some. V and J calls and clone size are as listed in that table; D and trimming were resolved from the DNA. Among more than 25,000 clones listed, around 87% were seen once. The TCR originated in a man of 80 years or more with acute or convalescent COVID-19. The sample comprised peripheral blood.

The CDR3 coding sequence is TGTGCCAGCAGCTCCCGGGACAGCTCTGGAAACACCATATATTTT. Translation gives CASSSRDSSGNTIYF. This chain links TRBV2 with TRBJ1-3; 7 bases match TRBD1. CDR3 length equals 15 residues. CDR1 and CDR2 (germline): SNHLY, FYNNEI. After removal of 6 bases from V and 0 bases from J, the junction contained 5 bases not matched to a gene. Filled out from reference TRBV2 and TRBJ1-3, the complete variable domain reads EPEVTQTPSHQVTQMGQEVILRCVPISNHLYFYWYRQILGQKVEFLVSFYNNEISEKSEIFDDQFSVERPDGSNFTLKIRSTKLEDSAMYFCASSSRDSSGNTIYFGEGSWLTVV.